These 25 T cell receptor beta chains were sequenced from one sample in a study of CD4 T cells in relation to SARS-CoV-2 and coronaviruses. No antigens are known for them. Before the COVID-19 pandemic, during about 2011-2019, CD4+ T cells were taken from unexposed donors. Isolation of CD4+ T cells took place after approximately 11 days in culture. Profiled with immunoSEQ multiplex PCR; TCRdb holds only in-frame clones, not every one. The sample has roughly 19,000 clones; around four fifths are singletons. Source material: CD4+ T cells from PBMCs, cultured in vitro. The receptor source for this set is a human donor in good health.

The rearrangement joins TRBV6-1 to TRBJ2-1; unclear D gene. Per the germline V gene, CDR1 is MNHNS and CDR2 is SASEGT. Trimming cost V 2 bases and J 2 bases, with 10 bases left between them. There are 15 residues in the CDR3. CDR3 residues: CASSEYRQAYNEQFF. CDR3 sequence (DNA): TGTGCCAGCAGTGAATATCGGCAAGCCTACAATGAGCAGTTCTTC.

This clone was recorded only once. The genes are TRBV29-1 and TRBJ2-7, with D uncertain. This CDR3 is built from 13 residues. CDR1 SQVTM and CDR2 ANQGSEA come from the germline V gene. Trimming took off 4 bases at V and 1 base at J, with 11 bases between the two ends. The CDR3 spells CSVVTATSYEQYF. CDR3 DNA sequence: TGCAGCGTTGTTACAGCGACATCCTACGAGCAGTACTTC.

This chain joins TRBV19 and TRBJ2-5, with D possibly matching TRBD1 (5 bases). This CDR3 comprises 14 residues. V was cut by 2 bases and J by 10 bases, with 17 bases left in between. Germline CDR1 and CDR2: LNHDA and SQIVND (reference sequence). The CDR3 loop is CASSIPQATTVQYF. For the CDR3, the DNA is TGTGCCAGTAGTATACCGCAAGCAACGACAGTCCAGTACTTC.

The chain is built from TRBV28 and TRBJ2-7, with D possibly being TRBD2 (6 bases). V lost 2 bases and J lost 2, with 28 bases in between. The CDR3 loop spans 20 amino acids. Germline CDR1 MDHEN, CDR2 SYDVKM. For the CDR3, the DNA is TGTGCCAGCAGTTTAGTAGAGGGAGGAGGGAGCTACAGCGGCCCCTACGAGCAGTACTTC. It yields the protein CASSLVEGGGSYSGPYEQYF.

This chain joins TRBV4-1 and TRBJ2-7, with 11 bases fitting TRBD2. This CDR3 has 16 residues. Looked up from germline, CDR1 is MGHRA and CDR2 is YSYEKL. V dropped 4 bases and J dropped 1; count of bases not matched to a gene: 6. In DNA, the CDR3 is TGCGCCAGCAGCCCTGAACCTAGCGGGAGGTCCTACGAGCAGTACTTC. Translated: CASSPEPSGRSYEQYF.

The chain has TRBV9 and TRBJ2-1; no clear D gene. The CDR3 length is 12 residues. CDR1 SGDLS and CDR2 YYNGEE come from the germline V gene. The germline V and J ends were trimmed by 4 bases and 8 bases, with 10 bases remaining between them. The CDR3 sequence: CASSPHSDEQFF. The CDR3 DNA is TGTGCCAGCAGCCCCCATTCAGATGAGCAGTTCTTC.

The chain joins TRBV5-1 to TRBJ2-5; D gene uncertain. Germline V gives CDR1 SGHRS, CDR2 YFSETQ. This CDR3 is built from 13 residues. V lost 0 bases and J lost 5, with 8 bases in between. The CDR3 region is CASSLGHTETQYF. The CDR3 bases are TGCGCCAGCAGCTTGGGCCATACGGAGACCCAGTACTTC.

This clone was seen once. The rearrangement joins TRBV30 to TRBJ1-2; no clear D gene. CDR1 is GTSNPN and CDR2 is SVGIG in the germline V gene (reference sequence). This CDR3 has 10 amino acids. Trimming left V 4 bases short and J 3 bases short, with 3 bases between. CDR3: CAWNDYGYTF. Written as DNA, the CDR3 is TGTGCCTGGAACGACTATGGCTACACCTTC.

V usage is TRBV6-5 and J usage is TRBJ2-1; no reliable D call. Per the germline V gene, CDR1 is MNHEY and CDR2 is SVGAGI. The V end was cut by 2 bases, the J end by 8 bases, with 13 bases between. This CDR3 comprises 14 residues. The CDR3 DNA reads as TGTGCCAGCAGTTACCTCACGGCTGGGTATGAGCAGTTCTTC. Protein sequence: CASSYLTAGYEQFF.

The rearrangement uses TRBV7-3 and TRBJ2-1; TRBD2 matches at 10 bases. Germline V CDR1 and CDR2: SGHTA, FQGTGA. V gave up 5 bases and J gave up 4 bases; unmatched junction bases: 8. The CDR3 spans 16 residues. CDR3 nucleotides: TGTGCCAGCAGCGCCTCCGGGACTAGCGAATACAATGAGCAGTTCTTC. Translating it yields CASSASGTSEYNEQFF. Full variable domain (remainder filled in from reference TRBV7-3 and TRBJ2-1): GAGVSQTPSNKVTEKGKYVELRCDPISGHTALYWYRQSLGQGPEFLIYFQGTGAADDSGLPNDRFFAVRPEGSVSTLKIQRTERGDSAVYLCASSASGTSEYNEQFFGPGTRLTVL.

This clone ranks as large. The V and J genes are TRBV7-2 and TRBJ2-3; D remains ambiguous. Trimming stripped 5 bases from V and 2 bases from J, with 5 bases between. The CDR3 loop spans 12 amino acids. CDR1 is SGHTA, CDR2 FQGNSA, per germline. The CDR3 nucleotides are TGTGCCAGCAGCGCCTACACAGATACGCAGTATTTT. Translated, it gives CASSAYTDTQYF.

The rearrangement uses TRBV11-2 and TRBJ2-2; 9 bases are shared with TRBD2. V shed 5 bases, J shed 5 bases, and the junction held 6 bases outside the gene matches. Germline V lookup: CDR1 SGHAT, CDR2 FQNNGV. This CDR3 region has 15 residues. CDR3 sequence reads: CASSLSGRRTGELFF. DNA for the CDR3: TGTGCCAGCAGCCTTAGCGGGAGACGAACCGGGGAGCTGTTTTTT.

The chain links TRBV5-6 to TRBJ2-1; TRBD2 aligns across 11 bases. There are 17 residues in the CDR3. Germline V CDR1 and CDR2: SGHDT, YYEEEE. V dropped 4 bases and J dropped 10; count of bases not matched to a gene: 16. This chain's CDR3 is CASSPLAGTSGGVEQFF. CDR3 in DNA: TGTGCCAGCAGCCCCCTCGCCGGGACTAGCGGAGGGGTGGAGCAGTTCTTC.

The CDR3 region is CASSERTGYNEQFF. In DNA, the CDR3 is TGTGCCAGCAGTGAACGGACTGGATACAATGAGCAGTTCTTC. J is TRBJ2-1 and V is TRBV25-1; maybe TRBD2 (5 bases). In germline, CDR1 is MGHDK, CDR2 SYGVNS. CDR3 length: 14 amino acids. The ends were cut back, 2 bases at V and 4 bases at J, with 9 bases in the middle.

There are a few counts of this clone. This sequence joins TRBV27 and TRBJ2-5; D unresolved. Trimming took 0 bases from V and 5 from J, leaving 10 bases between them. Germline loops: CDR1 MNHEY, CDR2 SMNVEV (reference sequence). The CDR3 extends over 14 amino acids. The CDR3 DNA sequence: TGTGCCAGCAGTTTATCTTTCCTTGGGGAGACCCAGTACTTC. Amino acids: CASSLSFLGETQYF.

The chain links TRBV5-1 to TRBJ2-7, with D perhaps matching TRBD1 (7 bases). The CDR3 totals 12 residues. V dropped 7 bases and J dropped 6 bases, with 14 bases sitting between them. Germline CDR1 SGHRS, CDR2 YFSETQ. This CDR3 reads CASGTGEVEQYF. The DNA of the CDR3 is TGCGCCAGCGGAACAGGGGAGGTCGAGCAGTACTTC. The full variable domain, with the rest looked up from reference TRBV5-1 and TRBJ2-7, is KAGVTQTPRYLIKTRGQQVTLSCSPISGHRSVSWYQQTPGQGLQFLFEYFSETQRNKGNFPGRFSGRQFSNSRSEMNVSTLELGDSALYLCASGTGEVEQYFGPGTRLTVT.

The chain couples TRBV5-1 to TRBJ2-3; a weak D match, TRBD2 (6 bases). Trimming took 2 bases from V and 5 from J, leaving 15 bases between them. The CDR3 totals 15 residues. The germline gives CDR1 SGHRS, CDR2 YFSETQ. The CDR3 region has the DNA TGCGCCAGCAGCTTACCGGGACTGACCGGAGATACGCAGTATTTT. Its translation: CASSLPGLTGDTQYF.

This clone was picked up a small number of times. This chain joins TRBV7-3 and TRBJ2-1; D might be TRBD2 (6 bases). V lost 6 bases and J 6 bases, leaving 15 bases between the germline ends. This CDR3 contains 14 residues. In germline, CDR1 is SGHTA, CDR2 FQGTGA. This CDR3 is CASSVLHGGNEQFF. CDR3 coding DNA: TGTGCCAGCAGTGTTTTACACGGGGGCAATGAGCAGTTCTTC.

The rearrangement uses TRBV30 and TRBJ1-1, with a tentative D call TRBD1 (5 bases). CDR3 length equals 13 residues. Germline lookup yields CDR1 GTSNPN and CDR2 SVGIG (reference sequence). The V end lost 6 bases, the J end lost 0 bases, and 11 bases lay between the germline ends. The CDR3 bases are TGTGCCTGCAAGGGACCAATGAACACTGAAGCTTTCTTT. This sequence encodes CACKGPMNTEAFF.

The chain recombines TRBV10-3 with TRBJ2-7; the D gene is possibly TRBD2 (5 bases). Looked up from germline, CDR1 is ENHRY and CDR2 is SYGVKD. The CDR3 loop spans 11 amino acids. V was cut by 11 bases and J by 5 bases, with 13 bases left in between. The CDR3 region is CAVRGHNEQYF. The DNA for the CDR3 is TGTGCCGTACGGGGTCACAACGAGCAGTACTTC.

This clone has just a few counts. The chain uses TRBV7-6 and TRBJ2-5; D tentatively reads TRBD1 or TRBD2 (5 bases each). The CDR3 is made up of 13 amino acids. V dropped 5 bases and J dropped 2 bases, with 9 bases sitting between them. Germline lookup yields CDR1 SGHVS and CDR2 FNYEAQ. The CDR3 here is CASSRGRQETQYF. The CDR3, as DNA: TGTGCCAGCAGCAGGGGACGACAAGAGACCCAGTACTTC.

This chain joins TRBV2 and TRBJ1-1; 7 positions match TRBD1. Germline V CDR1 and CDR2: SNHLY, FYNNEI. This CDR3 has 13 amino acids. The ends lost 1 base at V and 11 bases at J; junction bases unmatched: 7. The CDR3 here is CASSEDRGREAFF. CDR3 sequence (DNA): TGTGCCAGCAGTGAAGATAGGGGGCGGGAGGCTTTCTTT. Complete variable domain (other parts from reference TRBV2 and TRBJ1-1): EPEVTQTPSHQVTQMGQEVILRCVPISNHLYFYWYRQILGQKVEFLVSFYNNEISEKSEIFDDQFSVERPDGSNFTLKIRSTKLEDSAMYFCASSEDRGREAFFGQGTRLTVV.

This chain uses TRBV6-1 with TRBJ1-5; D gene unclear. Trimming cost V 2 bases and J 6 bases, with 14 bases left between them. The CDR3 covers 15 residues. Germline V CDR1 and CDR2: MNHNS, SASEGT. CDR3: CASSEPPDRPQPQHF. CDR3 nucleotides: TGTGCCAGCAGTGAACCCCCGGATCGTCCTCAGCCCCAGCATTTT.

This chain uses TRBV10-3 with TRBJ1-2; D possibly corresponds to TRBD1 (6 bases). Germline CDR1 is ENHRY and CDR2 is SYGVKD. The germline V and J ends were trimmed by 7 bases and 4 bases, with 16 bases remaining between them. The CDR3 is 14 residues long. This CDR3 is CAITGEGVIYGYTF. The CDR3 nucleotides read TGTGCCATCACCGGCGAGGGGGTGATCTATGGCTACACCTTC.

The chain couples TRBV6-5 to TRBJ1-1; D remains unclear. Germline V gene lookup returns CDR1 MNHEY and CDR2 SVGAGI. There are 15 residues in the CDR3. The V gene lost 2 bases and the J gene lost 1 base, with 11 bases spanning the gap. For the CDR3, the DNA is TGTGCCAGCAGTTACGCCATCAGAGGGAACACTGAAGCTTTCTTT. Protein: CASSYAIRGNTEAFF.